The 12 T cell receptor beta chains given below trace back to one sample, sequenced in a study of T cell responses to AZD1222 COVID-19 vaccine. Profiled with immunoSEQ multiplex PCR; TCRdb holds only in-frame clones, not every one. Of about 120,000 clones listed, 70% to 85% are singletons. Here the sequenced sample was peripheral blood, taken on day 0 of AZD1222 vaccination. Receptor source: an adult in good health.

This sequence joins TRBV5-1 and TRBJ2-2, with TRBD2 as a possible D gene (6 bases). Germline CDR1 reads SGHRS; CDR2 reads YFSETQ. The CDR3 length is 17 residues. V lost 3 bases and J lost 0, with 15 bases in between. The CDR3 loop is CASSWAPGGANTGELFF. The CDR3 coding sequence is TGCGCCAGCAGCTGGGCCCCGGGCGGGGCGAACACCGGGGAGCTGTTTTTT.

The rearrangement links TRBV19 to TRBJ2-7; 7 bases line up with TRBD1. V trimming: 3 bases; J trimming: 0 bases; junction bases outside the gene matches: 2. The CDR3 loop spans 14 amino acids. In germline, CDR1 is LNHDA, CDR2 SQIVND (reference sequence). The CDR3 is CASSIAGGSYEQYF. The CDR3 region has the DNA TGTGCCAGTAGTATCGCAGGGGGCTCCTACGAGCAGTACTTC.

For the CDR3, the DNA is TGCGTATCAGATTTCCTTCACTACGAGCAGTACTTC. Protein: CVSDFLHYEQYF. This rearrangement joins TRBV5-1 to TRBJ2-7; the D is unclear. This CDR3 region has 12 residues. In germline, CDR1 is SGHRS, CDR2 YFSETQ.

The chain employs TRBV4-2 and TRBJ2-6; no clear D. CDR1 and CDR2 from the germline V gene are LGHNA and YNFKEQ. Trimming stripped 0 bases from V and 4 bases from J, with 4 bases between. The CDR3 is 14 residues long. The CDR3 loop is CASSQEAGANVLTF. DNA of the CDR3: TGTGCCAGCAGCCAAGAGGCAGGGGCCAACGTCCTGACTTTC.

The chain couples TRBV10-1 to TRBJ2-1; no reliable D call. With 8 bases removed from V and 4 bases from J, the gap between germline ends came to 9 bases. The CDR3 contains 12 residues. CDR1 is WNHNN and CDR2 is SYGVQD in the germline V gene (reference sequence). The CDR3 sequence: CASPFWYNEQFF. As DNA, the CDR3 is TGCGCCAGCCCCTTCTGGTACAATGAGCAGTTCTTC.

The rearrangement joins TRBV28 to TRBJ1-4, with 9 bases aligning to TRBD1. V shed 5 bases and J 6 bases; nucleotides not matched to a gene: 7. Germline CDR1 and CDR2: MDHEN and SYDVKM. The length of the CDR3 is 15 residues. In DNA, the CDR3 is TGTGCCAGCAGTCCCACCGGGACAGGGTATGAAAAACTGTTTTTT. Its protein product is CASSPTGTGYEKLFF.

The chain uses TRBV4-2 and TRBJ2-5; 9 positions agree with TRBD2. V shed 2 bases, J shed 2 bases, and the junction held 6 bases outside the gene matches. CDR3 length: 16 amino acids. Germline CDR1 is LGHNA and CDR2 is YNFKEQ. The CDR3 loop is CASSQKAGGRQETQYF. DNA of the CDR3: TGTGCCAGCAGCCAAAAAGCGGGGGGCCGTCAAGAGACCCAGTACTTC.

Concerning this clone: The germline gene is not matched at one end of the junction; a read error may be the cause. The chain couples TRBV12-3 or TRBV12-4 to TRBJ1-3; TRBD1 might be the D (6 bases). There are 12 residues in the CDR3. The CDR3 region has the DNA TGCCACTGCGGGGGCGATGGAAACACCATATATTTT. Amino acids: CHCGGDGNTIYF.

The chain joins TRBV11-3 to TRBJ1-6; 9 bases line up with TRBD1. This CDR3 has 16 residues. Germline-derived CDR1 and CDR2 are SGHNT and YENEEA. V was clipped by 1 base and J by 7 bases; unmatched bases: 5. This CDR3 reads CASSLVGTGLNSPLHF. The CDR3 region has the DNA TGTGCCAGCAGCTTAGTGGGGACAGGGCTCAATTCACCCCTCCACTTT. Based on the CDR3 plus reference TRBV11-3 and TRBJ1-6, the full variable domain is EAGVVQSPRYKIIEKKQPVAFWCNPISGHNTLYWYLQNLGQGPELLIRYENEEAVDDSQLPKDRFSAERLKGVDSTLKIQPAELGDSAVYLCASSLVGTGLNSPLHFGNGTRLTVT.

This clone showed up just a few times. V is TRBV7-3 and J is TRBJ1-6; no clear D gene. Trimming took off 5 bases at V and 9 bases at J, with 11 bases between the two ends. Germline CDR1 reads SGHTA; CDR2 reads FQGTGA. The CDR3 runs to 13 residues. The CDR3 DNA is TGTGCCAGCAGCCAAGCCCCCTTTTCACCCCTCCACTTT. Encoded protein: CASSQAPFSPLHF. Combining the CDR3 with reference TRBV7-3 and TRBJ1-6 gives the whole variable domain GAGVSQTPSNKVTEKGKYVELRCDPISGHTALYWYRQSLGQGPEFLIYFQGTGAADDSGLPNDRFFAVRPEGSVSTLKIQRTERGDSAVYLCASSQAPFSPLHFGNGTRLTVT.

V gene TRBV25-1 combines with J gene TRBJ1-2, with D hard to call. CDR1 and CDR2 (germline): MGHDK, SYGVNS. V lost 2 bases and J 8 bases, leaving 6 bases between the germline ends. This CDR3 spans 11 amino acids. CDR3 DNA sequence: TGTGCCAGCAGTGAAGTCTCGGGCTACACCTTC. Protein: CASSEVSGYTF.

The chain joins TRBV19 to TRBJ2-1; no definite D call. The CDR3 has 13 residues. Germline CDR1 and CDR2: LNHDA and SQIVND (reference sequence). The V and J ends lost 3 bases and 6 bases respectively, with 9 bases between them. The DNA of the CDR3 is TGTGCCAGTAGTATGCGCAGTTCCAATGAGCAGTTCTTC. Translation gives CASSMRSSNEQFF.